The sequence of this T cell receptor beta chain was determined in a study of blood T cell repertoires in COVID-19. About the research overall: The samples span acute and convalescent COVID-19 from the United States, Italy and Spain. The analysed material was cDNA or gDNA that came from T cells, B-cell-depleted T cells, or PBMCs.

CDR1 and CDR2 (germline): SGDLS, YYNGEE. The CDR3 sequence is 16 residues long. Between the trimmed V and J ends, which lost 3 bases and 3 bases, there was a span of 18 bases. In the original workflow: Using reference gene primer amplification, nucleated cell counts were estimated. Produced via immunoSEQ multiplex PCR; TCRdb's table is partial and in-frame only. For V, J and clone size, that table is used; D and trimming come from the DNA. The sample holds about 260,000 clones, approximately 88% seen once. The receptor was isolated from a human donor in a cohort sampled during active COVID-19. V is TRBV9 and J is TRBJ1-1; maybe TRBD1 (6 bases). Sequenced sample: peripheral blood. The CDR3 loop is CASSGTVLDGHTEAFF. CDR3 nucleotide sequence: TGTGCCAGCAGCGGGACAGTGCTGGACGGCCACACTGAAGCTTTCTTT.